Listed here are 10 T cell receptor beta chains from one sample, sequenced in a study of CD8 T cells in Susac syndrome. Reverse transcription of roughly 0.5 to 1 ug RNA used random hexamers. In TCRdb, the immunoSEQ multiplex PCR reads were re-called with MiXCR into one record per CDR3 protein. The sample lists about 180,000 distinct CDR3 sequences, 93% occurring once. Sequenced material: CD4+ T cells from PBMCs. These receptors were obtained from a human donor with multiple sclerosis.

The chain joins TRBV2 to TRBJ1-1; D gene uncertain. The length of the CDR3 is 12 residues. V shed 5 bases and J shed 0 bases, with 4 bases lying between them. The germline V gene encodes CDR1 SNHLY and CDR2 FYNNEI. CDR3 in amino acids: CASSRVNTEAFF. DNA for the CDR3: TGTGCCAGCAGTCGGGTGAACACTGAAGCTTTCTTT.

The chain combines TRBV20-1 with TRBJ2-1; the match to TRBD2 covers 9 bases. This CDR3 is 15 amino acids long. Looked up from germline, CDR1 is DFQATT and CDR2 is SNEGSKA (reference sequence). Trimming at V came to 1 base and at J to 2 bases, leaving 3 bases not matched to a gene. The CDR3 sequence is CSARGLAGPYNEQFF. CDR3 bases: TGCAGTGCTAGAGGGCTAGCGGGGCCCTACAATGAGCAGTTCTTC.

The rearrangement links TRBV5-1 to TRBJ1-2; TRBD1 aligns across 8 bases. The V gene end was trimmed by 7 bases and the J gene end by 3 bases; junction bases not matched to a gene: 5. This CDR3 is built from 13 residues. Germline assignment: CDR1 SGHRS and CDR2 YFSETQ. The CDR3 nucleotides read TGCGCCAGCCAATCGGGACAGGACTATGGCTACACCTTC. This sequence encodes CASQSGQDYGYTF.

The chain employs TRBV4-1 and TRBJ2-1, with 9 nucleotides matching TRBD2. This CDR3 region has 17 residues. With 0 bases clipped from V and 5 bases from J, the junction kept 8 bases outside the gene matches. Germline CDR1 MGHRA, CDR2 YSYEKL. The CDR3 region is CASSQDRAGGRNNEQFF. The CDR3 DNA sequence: TGCGCCAGCAGCCAAGATAGGGCGGGAGGGCGAAACAATGAGCAGTTCTTC.

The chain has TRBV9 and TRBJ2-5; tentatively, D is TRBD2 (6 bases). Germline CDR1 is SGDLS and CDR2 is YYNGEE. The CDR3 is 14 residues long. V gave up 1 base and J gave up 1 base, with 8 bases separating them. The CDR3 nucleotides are TGTGCCAGCAGCGTACGGGAGTTCCAAGAGACCCAGTACTTC. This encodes CASSVREFQETQYF.

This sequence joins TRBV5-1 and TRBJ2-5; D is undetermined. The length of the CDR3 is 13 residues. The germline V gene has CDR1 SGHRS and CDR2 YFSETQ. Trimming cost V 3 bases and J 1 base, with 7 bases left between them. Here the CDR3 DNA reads TGCGCCAGCAGCTCAGCCTTCCAAGAGACCCAGTACTTC. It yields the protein CASSSAFQETQYF. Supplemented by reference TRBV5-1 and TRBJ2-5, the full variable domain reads KAGVTQTPRYLIKTRGQQVTLSCSPISGHRSVSWYQQTPGQGLQFLFEYFSETQRNKGNFPGRFSGRQFSNSRSEMNVSTLELGDSALYLCASSSAFQETQYFGPGTRLLVL.

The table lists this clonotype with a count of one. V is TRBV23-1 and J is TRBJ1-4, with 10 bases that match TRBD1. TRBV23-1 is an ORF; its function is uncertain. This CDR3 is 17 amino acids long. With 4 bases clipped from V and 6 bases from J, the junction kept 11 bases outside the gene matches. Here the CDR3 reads CASSLPGLGTGDEKLFF. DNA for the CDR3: TGCGCCAGCAGTCTCCCGGGATTAGGGACAGGGGATGAAAAACTGTTTTTT.

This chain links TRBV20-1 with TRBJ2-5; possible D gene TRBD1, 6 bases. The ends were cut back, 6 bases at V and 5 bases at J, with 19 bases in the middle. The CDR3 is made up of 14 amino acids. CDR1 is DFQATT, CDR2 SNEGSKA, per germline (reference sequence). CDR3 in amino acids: CSANVQGVWETQYF. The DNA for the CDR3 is TGCAGTGCGAACGTACAGGGAGTTTGGGAGACCCAGTACTTC.

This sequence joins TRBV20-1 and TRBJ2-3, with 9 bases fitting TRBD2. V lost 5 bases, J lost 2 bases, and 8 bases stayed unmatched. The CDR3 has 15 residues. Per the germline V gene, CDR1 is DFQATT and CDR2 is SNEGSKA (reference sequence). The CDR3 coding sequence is TGCAGTGCTTTTTCACTAGCGGGCCTCACAGATACGCAGTATTTT. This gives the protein CSAFSLAGLTDTQYF.

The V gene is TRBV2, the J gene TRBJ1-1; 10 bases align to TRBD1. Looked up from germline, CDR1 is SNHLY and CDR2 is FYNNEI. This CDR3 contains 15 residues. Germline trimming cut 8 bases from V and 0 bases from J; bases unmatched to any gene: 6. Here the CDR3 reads CASDRGRVMNTEAFF. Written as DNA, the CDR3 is TGTGCCAGCGACAGGGGGCGAGTCATGAACACTGAAGCTTTCTTT.